This T cell receptor (beta chain) appears in the sequencing data of a study of OX40 agonist ivuxolimab in advanced cancers. Patients who had autoimmune disease history or got systemic immunosuppression were left out. The method was immunoSEQ multiplex PCR; TCRdb's version includes in-frame clones alone and lacks a portion of them. The sample comprises tens of thousands of clones, more than 75% of which are singletons, and 5% to 6% rests with the top ten. This clone was observed once. Germline V gene lookup returns CDR1 SGHTA and CDR2 FQGNSA. This CDR3 comprises 14 residues. Deletions cut 1 base from V and 4 bases from J, with 10 bases between.

This TCR came from an adult with an advanced solid tumor such as melanoma, head and neck, liver or kidney cancer. The rearrangement uses TRBV7-2 and TRBJ1-2; the D is unclear. Specimen: CD4+ or CD8+ T cells sorted from blood, collected in a trial of the OX40 agonist ivuxolimab. CDR3 DNA: TGTGCCAGCAGCTTAGGGTTAAGCTTCTATGGCTACACCTTC. Protein product: CASSLGLSFYGYTF.